The present T cell receptor beta chain was sequenced within a study of CD8 T cells in Susac syndrome. Sequencing targeted TCR beta in T cells from blood (CD8+ and CD4+). Stable or active relapsing-remitting multiple sclerosis, untreated and meeting revised McDonald criteria, defined the controls. Isolation of CD8+ and CD4+ T cells was performed negatively, whereas enrichment of TEMRA cells was done by FACS. With random hexamers, reverse transcription was performed on roughly 0.5 to 1 ug of RNA. The CDR3 of TCR beta was amplified by immunoSEQ multiplex PCR across 54 Vbeta and 13 Jbeta. Via MiXCR, TCRdb re-called the immunoSEQ multiplex PCR reads, giving one row per CDR3 protein. Of around 200,000 distinct CDR3 sequences in the sample, roughly 92% were seen once. The germline V gene encodes CDR1 SGHVS and CDR2 FQNEAQ. The length of the CDR3 is 17 residues. The junction had 12 bases not matched to a gene; V was cut back by 7 bases and J by 0 bases.

The chain has TRBV7-8 and TRBJ2-4; 7 bases are shared with TRBD2. This TCR was sampled from a human donor with multiple sclerosis. The sample taken for sequencing was CD8+ T cells from PBMCs. CDR3 coding DNA: TGTGCCAGCAAGGCTAGCGGACCCAATCTAGCCAAAAACATTCAGTACTTC. It specifies CASKASGPNLAKNIQYF.